This T cell receptor (beta chain) was recovered during a study of neoadjuvant anti-PD-1 for oral cavity cancer. The germline V gene encodes CDR1 SGHRS and CDR2 YFSETQ. V lost 1 base and J lost 8; bases outside the gene matches: 10. This CDR3 is 15 amino acids long. This clone was seen a single time. Its specificity is unknown. Findings and caveats of the study: Treg/Th17 ratio rose with pretreatment blood and fell with post-treatment tumor TCRbeta clonality.

Noted time point: after neoadjuvant nivolumab, at surgical resection. Patients had HPV-negative, locally advanced oral cavity squamous cell carcinoma. Data came from immunoSEQ multiplex PCR; TCRdb stores just in-frame clones and leaves some out. This table holds roughly 14,000 clones, approximately 74% found once. The material sequenced was PBMCs, taken after nivolumab (anti-PD-1) treatment. The chain combines TRBV5-1 with TRBJ1-2, with TRBD1 matching 8 bases. This TCR derives from a person aged 35 to 85 with oral cavity squamous cell carcinoma. CDR3 nucleotides: TGCGCCAGCAGCTTGACTTCAGGGGGCGCGAGGGGCTACACCTTC. It translates to CASSLTSGGARGYTF.